A selection of T cell receptor beta chains follows, all from one sample in a study of blood T cell repertoires in COVID-19. The method was immunoSEQ multiplex PCR; TCRdb's version includes in-frame clones alone and lacks a portion of them. The sample records some 70,000 clones, 70% to 90% being singletons. Material for sequencing was peripheral blood. The receptors originated from a woman between 50 and 59 years old with COVID-19, enrolled during active disease. The CDR3 runs from the conserved cysteine through the conserved F or W. Fields, in order: clone size, D gene, V gene, J gene, CDR3 length, CDR3 DNA, CDR3 protein. A D gene is named only where the DNA matches it firmly. Rows may omit the clone size; those that give it use once, few, many or a size class.

once	NA	TRBV20-1	TRBJ1-1	11	TGCAGTGCTAGTAAGCAGGGTGAAGCTTTCTTT	CSASKQGEAFF
NA	NA	TRBV24-1	TRBJ2-7	11	TGTGCCACCAGTGATTTCGGAGGGCAGTACTTC	CATSDFGGQYF
NA	NA	TRBV19	TRBJ2-2	14	TGTGCCAGTAGTATGTCTAGATGGACCGGGGAGCTGTTTTTT	CASSMSRWTGELFF
NA	TRBD1	TRBV19	TRBJ1-5	14	TGTGCCAGTAGTGACACAGGGGGCGGTCAGCCCCAGCATTTT	CASSDTGGGQPQHF
NA	NA	TRBV4-1	TRBJ2-6	15	TGCGCCAGCAGCCCCCGGGGCTCTGGGGCCAACGTCCTGACTTTC	CASSPRGSGANVLTF
NA	NA	TRBV28	TRBJ2-5	15	TGTGCCAGCAGTCTACCAACGGGGGTTGCAGAGACCCAGTACTTC	CASSLPTGVAETQYF
NA	TRBD2	TRBV7-2	TRBJ2-2	18	TGTGCCAGCAGCTTAGACCGACTAGCGGGAGCCTCTACCGGGGAGCTGTTTTTT	CASSLDRLAGASTGELFF
NA	TRBD2	TRBV6-1	TRBJ2-7	17	TGTGCCAGCAGTGAAATGCGGCCTAGCGGATACTCCTACGAGCAGTACTTC	CASSEMRPSGYSYEQYF
NA	NA	TRBV5-5	TRBJ1-5	17	TGTGCCAGCAGTCCTTCCAGATCGGACACGAGCACTCAGCCCCAGCATTTT	CASSPSRSDTSTQPQHF
NA	NA	TRBV2	TRBJ1-1	13	TGTGCCAGCCGGGGGAGGGGGTCGACTGAAGCTTTCTTT	CASRGRGSTEAFF
NA	NA	TRBV19	TRBJ1-2	15	TGTGCCAGTAGGATCACAGGAGTTAACACCTATGGCTACACCTTC	CASRITGVNTYGYTF
NA	NA	TRBV7-9	TRBJ2-5	14	TGTGCCAGCAGCTTCTCGTCGAACCAGGAGACCCAGTACTTC	CASSFSSNQETQYF
few	TRBD1	TRBV6-5	TRBJ2-7	13	TGTGCCAGCAGTCGGAGACAGGGCGGCGAGCAGTACTTC	CASSRRQGGEQYF
NA	NA	TRBV11-2	TRBJ1-2	13	TGTGCCAGCAGCCATACAGGGTCCTATGGCTACACCTTC	CASSHTGSYGYTF
NA	NA	TRBV4-1	TRBJ2-1	14	TGCGCCAGCAGCCAATCCCACCTGAGGAATGAGCAGTTCTTC	CASSQSHLRNEQFF
NA	NA	TRBV7-2	TRBJ1-2	18	TGTGCCAGCAGCCCCGGTATTCGCGGGTTCGGAAGTAACTATGGCTACACCTTC	CASSPGIRGFGSNYGYTF
few	NA	TRBV10-1	TRBJ1-6	11	TGCGCCAACCCAGGGTTTTCACCCCTCCACTTT	CANPGFSPLHF
NA	NA	TRBV11-2	TRBJ1-6	15	TGTGCCAGCAGCTTACAGGGGCAGAGGAATTCACCCCTCCACTTT	CASSLQGQRNSPLHF
NA	NA	TRBV5-4	TRBJ2-7	14	TGTGCCAGCAGCTTGGGCCCAATTCTATACGAGCAGTACTTC	CASSLGPILYEQYF
NA	TRBD2	TRBV2	TRBJ2-7	14	TGTGCCAGCAGATTCGGGACTAGCAGATACGAGCAGTACTTC	CASRFGTSRYEQYF
NA	TRBD2	TRBV28	TRBJ2-7	12	TGTGCCAGCTTGGGGAGGGCCCACGAGCAGTACTTC	CASLGRAHEQYF
NA	TRBD1	TRBV12-3/TRBV12-4	TRBJ1-5	13	TGTGCCAGCAGGGGACAGGGCGGTCAGCCCCAGCATTTT	CASRGQGGQPQHF
once	TRBD1	TRBV6-1	TRBJ1-4	16	TGTGCCAGCAGTGCCACCACAGGGGGGACAGTAGAAAAACTGTTTTTT	CASSATTGGTVEKLFF
NA	NA	TRBV21-1	TRBJ2-2	14	TGTGCCAGCAGCATTGGACTAGTCACCGGGGAGCTGTTTTTT	CASSIGLVTGELFF
NA	NA	TRBV5-1	TRBJ1-3	15	TGCGCCAGCAGCCATTACCTAGACTCTGGAAACACCATATATTTT	CASSHYLDSGNTIYF
NA	TRBD2	TRBV5-1	TRBJ2-1	17	TGCGCCAGCAGCAAGACTAGCGGGAGGGCCAAAGTGGATGAGCAGTTCTTC	CASSKTSGRAKVDEQFF
NA	TRBD2	TRBV30	TRBJ2-7	16	TGTGCCTGGAGGGGAGGGACTAGCGGGGGGCCGGGGGAGCAGTACTTC	CAWRGGTSGGPGEQYF
NA	NA	TRBV6-4	TRBJ2-1	16	TGTGCCAGCAGTGCTGTAGCGGTGAGCTCCTACAATGAGCAGTTCTTC	CASSAVAVSSYNEQFF
NA	NA	TRBV28	TRBJ1-6	14	TGTGCCAGCAGTCTAGGGCGTCAGGGTAGTCCCCTCCACTTT	CASSLGRQGSPLHF
NA	NA	TRBV7-9	TRBJ2-3	13	TGTGCCAGCAGCCTTGACTTCACAGATACGCAGTATTTT	CASSLDFTDTQYF
NA	NA	TRBV2	TRBJ2-7	14	TGTGCCAGCAGTGTCGGGGTCGTGTCCTACGAGCAGTACTTC	CASSVGVVSYEQYF
NA	TRBD2	TRBV5-8	TRBJ2-3	16	TGTGCCAGCAGCTTACCTTCTAGCGGGAGGGCCGATACGCAGTATTTT	CASSLPSSGRADTQYF
NA	TRBD1	TRBV6-6	TRBJ1-1	13	TGTGCCAGCAGCTTACAGGGGCGGGCTGAAGCTTTCTTT	CASSLQGRAEAFF
NA	NA	TRBV5-1	TRBJ2-1	15	TGCGCCAGCAGCCTAGACGGAGCGTACTACAATGAGCAGTTCTTC	CASSLDGAYYNEQFF
NA	NA	TRBV19	TRBJ2-1	14	TGTGCCAGCACGGGAGACTTTTCCTACAATGAGCAGTTCTTC	CASTGDFSYNEQFF
NA	NA	TRBV9	TRBJ2-4	13	TGTGCCAGCAGCGTCCAGGGTACGAACATTCAGTACTTC	CASSVQGTNIQYF
once	TRBD1	TRBV3-1/TRBV3-2	TRBJ1-3	20	TGTGCCAGCAGCCAAGATCATCCCCGGACAGGGGGCTCCTCTGGAAACACCATATATTTT	CASSQDHPRTGGSSGNTIYF
NA	TRBD1	TRBV6-5	TRBJ2-4	14	TGTGCCAGCAGCACAGGACAGGGGGCAAACATTCAGTACTTC	CASSTGQGANIQYF
once	NA	TRBV10-2	TRBJ2-5	14	TGCGCCAGCAGAGGGTGGGGAGCACAAGAGACCCAGTACTTC	CASRGWGAQETQYF
NA	NA	TRBV28	TRBJ2-5	13	TGTGCCAGCAGTTCTGTGGGGCTAGAGACCCAGTACTTC	CASSSVGLETQYF
NA	TRBD1	TRBV5-4	TRBJ2-7	13	TGTGCCAGCCACCGGACAGGGGGCCGCGAGCAGTACTTC	CASHRTGGREQYF
NA	TRBD2	TRBV19	TRBJ2-3	16	TGTGCCAGTAGTATTTTGACCGGGAGGGGCACAGATACGCAGTATTTT	CASSILTGRGTDTQYF
once	NA	TRBV6-6	TRBJ2-7	12	TGTGCCAGCAGTATACGGGACTACGAGCAGTACTTC	CASSIRDYEQYF
NA	TRBD1	TRBV6-5	TRBJ1-3	14	TGTGCCAGCAGTCCATGGACAGGTGGAAACACCATATATTTT	CASSPWTGGNTIYF
NA	TRBD2	TRBV2	TRBJ2-5	15	TGTGCCAGCAGAGGACTAGCGGGACCCGCGGGGACCCAGTACTTC	CASRGLAGPAGTQYF
NA	TRBD1	TRBV3-1/TRBV3-2	TRBJ2-3	14	TGTGCCAGCAGCCCGTGGACAGGGCCGGATACGCAGTATTTT	CASSPWTGPDTQYF
NA	TRBD2	TRBV29-1	TRBJ2-1	15	TGCAGCGTCACTATAGCGGGAGGGCCGGACAATGAGCAGTTCTTC	CSVTIAGGPDNEQFF
NA	NA	TRBV7-8	TRBJ1-5	17	TGTGCCAGCAGCCCCGGGACCCTCGGGAGGAGCAATCAGCCCCAGCATTTT	CASSPGTLGRSNQPQHF
few	NA	TRBV12-3/TRBV12-4	TRBJ1-2	12	TGTGCCAGCAGTTTAAGCAGGATGGGCTACACCTTC	CASSLSRMGYTF
once	TRBD1	TRBV10-3	TRBJ1-4	15	TGTGCCATCAGGGCCGGGGACAGGCAAAATGAAAAACTGTTTTTT	CAIRAGDRQNEKLFF
once	TRBD1	TRBV10-3	TRBJ1-2	13	TGTGCCATCAGTCTGGGGACAGGGGATGGCTACACCTTC	CAISLGTGDGYTF
NA	TRBD2	TRBV5-4	TRBJ2-1	17	TGTGCCAGCAGCTTGGGTGCGGCTAGCGGGAGTTGGAATGAGCAGTTCTTC	CASSLGAASGSWNEQFF
NA	TRBD1	TRBV28	TRBJ2-7	16	TGTGCCAGCAGTTTGGGGGTGGGGACAGGGGGCTCCGAGCAGTACTTC	CASSLGVGTGGSEQYF
NA	NA	TRBV2	TRBJ2-2	14	TGTGCCAGCAGTGAAATTCGGACATCCGGGGAGCTGTTTTTT	CASSEIRTSGELFF
NA	TRBD2	TRBV30	TRBJ2-3	15	TGTGCCTGGAGTGTATCTAGCGGGAGGACAGATACGCAGTATTTT	CAWSVSSGRTDTQYF